This TCR beta chain appears in the sequencing data of a study of blood T cell repertoires in COVID-19. About the research overall: Italy, Spain and the United States were the sources of the convalescent and acute COVID-19 samples. PBMCs, B-cell-depleted T cells, or T cells provided the cDNA or gDNA that made up the material.

In the authors' methods: For nucleated cells, counts were estimated from reference gene primer amplification. Clones were read by immunoSEQ multiplex PCR, and TCRdb kept only the in-frame ones, dropping some. The V and J calls and clone size are taken from that table; D and trimming were inferred from the DNA. This sample has about 100,000 clones; roughly nine tenths occur once, and the top ten carry approximately 5.6%. The CDR3 length is 14 residues. CDR1 LNHDA and CDR2 SQIVND come from the germline V gene (reference sequence). V was pared by 6 bases and J by 3 bases, with 6 bases of the junction left unmatched.

The chain couples TRBV19 to TRBJ2-5, with TRBD1 matching 8 bases. This TCR was recovered from a woman in her 50s with COVID-19, enrolled during active disease. What was sequenced was peripheral blood. The CDR3 loop reads CASSRKTGEETQYF. Written as DNA, the CDR3 is TGTGCCAGTAGCCGAAAGACAGGGGAAGAGACCCAGTACTTC.